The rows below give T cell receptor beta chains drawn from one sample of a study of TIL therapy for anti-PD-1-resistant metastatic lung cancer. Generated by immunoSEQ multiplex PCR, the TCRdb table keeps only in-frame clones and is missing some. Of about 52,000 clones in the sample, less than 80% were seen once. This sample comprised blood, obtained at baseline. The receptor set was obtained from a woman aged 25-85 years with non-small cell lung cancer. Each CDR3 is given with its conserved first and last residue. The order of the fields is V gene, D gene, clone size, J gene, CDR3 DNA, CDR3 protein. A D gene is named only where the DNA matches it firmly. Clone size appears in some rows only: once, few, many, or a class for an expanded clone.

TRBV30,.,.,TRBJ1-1,TGTGCCTGGAGTCGGGGTGTTAGCGTAGCTTTCTTT,CAWSRGVSVAFF
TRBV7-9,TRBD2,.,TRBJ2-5,TGTGCCAGCAGCTTAGGGTCCCTAGCGGGGCCACAAGAGACCCAGTACTTC,CASSLGSLAGPQETQYF
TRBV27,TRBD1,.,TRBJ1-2,TGTGCCAGCAGTTCCCCACAGGGGAACTATGGCTACACCTTC,CASSSPQGNYGYTF
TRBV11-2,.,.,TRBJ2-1,TGTGCCAGCAGCTTACAAGTAGCCGGGGCAAATGAGCAGTTCTTC,CASSLQVAGANEQFF
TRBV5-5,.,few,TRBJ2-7,TGTGCCAGCAGCTGGGGAGCCGGGGACTCCTACGAGCAGTACTTC,CASSWGAGDSYEQYF
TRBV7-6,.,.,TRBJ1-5,TGTGCCAGCAGTTTCGACAGCAATCAGCCCCAGCATTTT,CASSFDSNQPQHF
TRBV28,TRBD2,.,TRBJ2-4,TGTGCCAGCAGTTTGGGACTAGCGGGAGTTGAGAGGGCCAAAAACATTCAGTACTTC,CASSLGLAGVERAKNIQYF
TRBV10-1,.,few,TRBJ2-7,TGCGCCAGCAGCCCCGGGACGGGGACCTACGAGCAGTACTTC,CASSPGTGTYEQYF
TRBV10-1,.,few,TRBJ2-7,TGCGCCAGCAGTGAGTGGGCCCTCAGCGAGCAGTACTTC,CASSEWALSEQYF
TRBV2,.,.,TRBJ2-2,TGTGCCAGCAGTAATTACGGGGAGCTGTTTTTT,CASSNYGELFF
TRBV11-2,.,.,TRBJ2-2,TGTGCCAGCAGCAATCGCCCGGGACCGGGGGAGCTGTTTTTT,CASSNRPGPGELFF
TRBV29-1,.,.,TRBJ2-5,TGCAGCGTTGAGGTCAGGGGCGATTACCAAGAGACCCAGTACTTC,CSVEVRGDYQETQYF
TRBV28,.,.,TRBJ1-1,TGTGCCAGCAGGGTCAGTTTGAACACTGAAGCTTTCTTT,CASRVSLNTEAFF
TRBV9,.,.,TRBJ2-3,TGTGCCAGCAGCGTAGCCCACCAGCTTCCCACGCAGTATTTT,CASSVAHQLPTQYF
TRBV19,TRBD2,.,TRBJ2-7,TGTGCCAGTAAACGGCGGGAGGTCCCCTACGAGCAGTACTTC,CASKRREVPYEQYF
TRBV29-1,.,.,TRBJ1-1,TGCAGCGTTGGATCCTTGACCGCAAACACTGAAGCTTTCTTT,CSVGSLTANTEAFF
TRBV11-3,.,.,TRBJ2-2,TGTGCCAGCAGCTTAGGGACCGGGGAGCTGTTTTTT,CASSLGTGELFF
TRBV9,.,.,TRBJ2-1,TGTGCCAGCAGCCATGCTTTGGGGGGCTACAATGAGCAGTTCTTC,CASSHALGGYNEQFF
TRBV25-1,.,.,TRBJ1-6,TGTGCCAGCAGTGAATTGCAGTCAGGGAGGAATTCACCCCTCCACTTT,CASSELQSGRNSPLHF
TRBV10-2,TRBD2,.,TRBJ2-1,TGCGCCAGCAGGCCAGCGGGGGGGCGGGGCTCCTACAATGAGCAGTTCTTC,CASRPAGGRGSYNEQFF
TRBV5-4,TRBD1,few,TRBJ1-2,TGTGCCATCGACGACAGGGGGTACTATGGCTACACCTTC,CAIDDRGYYGYTF
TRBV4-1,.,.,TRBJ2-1,TGCGCCAGCAGCCACGAGACCTGGGGTGAGCAGTTCTTC,CASSHETWGEQFF